The clone carrying this TCR beta chain was observed a few times. This entry is derived from a study of blood T cell repertoires in COVID-19. Profiled with immunoSEQ multiplex PCR; TCRdb holds only in-frame clones, not every one. The sample holds around 81,000 clones, approximately 80% seen once. In germline, CDR1 is GTSNPN, CDR2 SVGIG (reference sequence). V lost 0 bases to trimming and J lost 2 bases; unmatched junction nucleotides: 6. CDR3 length equals 16 residues. Sequencing was carried out using peripheral blood. The chain has TRBV30 and TRBJ2-3; 9 nucleotides match TRBD2. This clonotype was sampled from a man aged 45-65 years with acute or convalescent COVID-19. CDR3 amino acids: CAWSVRAGGPTDTQYF. The CDR3 bases are TGTGCCTGGAGTGTAAGAGCGGGAGGCCCCACAGATACGCAGTATTTT.